The present T cell receptor beta chain was sequenced within a study of spatial heterogeneity in lung cancer (dated by TCRdb to between 2018 and 2021). Concerning the study at large: Donors were about 70 patients with early-stage, untreated non-small cell lung cancer from the lung TRACERx cohort. Follow-up PBMC samples were sequenced whenever available, with the median time to follow-up being two to three years after resection. Beta-chain transcripts were consistently detected in greater numbers than alpha-chain transcripts, which likely reflects a higher abundance of beta-chain transcripts. In the raw uncorrected reads, each unique combination of TCR and UMI appeared more than ten times on average. In non-small cell lung cancer, the study quantitatively compared TCR alpha and beta repertoires across several tumor regions, matched nontumor lung, and blood. TCR repertoire features were related to nonsynonymous mutation counts determined by whole-exome sequencing of tumor tissue. Both alpha and beta chains were TCR-sequenced in samples taken at surgery, namely 220 tumor regions, around 61 matched nontumor lung samples and 56 PBMC samples. What the study reported, not specific to this receptor: Additional single-cell paired TCR alpha and beta sequencing was considered necessary to confirm, at a functional level, the hypothesis that regional TCRs recognize regional mutations. Ubiquitous expanded tumor TCRs were found in blood more often at tumor resection than at routine follow-up. Only approximately 14 patients were included in the comparisons of baseline and follow-up blood repertoires.

The library was prepared using 5' RACE. Sequencing instrument: NextSeq 500. The TCR library protocol attached a unique molecular identifier to each TCR cDNA molecule to allow correction of PCR and sequencing errors. The authors' pipeline ran thus. Decombinator tools were used for TCR identification, UMI-based error correction and CDR3 extraction. Expanded TCRs were defined as those above a frequency of 2 per 1,000, corresponding to the top 1% of the tumor frequency distribution. Renyi diversity was computed with the R vegan package after each repertoire had been subsampled 100 times to 5,000 TCRs. CDR3 similarity networks were built from amino acid triplet string-kernel similarity, connecting CDR3s with pairwise similarity above 0.82. TCRdb trimmed the raw reads at Q25, called clones with MiXCR and kept productive beta chains. Duplicate CDR3 protein sequences are folded into a single record with the most common DNA and genes. The V and J calls here are based on TCRdb, not the publication. Here the sample has roughly 15,000 distinct CDR3 sequences; about a fifth occur a single time. The top ten hold less than 8% of the sample.

Sample time point, as interpreted from the label and publication: blood at routine non-recurrence follow-up after resection. Whole RNA extracted from tumor and nontumor lung tissue, or from cryopreserved PBMC samples, was used for TCR sequencing without cell sorting. A patient was chosen for TCR sequencing only when enough RNA was available from at least two tumor regions. This clonotype turned up a few times. Its antigen is not yet known. No base-level quality is on record; no much larger clone is a single base apart. Reading the germline V gene gives CDR1 KGHSH and CDR2 LQKENI. Trimming leaves V shorter by 3 bases and J shorter by 2 bases, with the junction holding 3 bases beyond the gene matches. From its cysteine to its phenylalanine, the CDR3 spans 15 amino acids. Only the CDR3 region is kept as DNA, spanning 45 bases read in frame from base 1.

The source is a male donor with early-stage non-small cell lung cancer. The V and J segments used are TRBV18 and TRBJ2-2; 7 junctional bases match TRBD1. This material consisted of PBMCs, taken at follow-up. The CDR3 is CASSPGQKNTGELFF. At the DNA level, the sequence is TGTGCCAGCTCACCGGGACAGAAAAACACCGGGGAGCTGTTTTTT.